The source of this T cell receptor beta chain is a study of CD8 T cells in ankylosing spondylitis. TCRdb called the 5' RACE reads again in MiXCR, with one record for every CDR3 protein. Among around 230,000 distinct CDR3 sequences, 8% to 9% were seen once, and the ten largest hold 4% to 5%. CDR3 length: 15 amino acids. V gave up 6 bases and J gave up 6 bases, with 17 bases separating them. CDR1 is MNHEY and CDR2 is SVGEGT in the germline V gene. V and J are TRBV6-2 or TRBV6-3 and TRBJ2-2; D may be TRBD1 or TRBD2 (5 bases each). The sample consisted of blood, either unsorted or a sorted T cell fraction (not recorded which). The receptor's source is a female donor with ankylosing spondylitis or in good health (not recorded which). CDR3 region: CASSRSGAGAGELFF. The CDR3 nucleotides read TGTGCCAGCAGCCGCTCCGGGGCCGGCGCCGGGGAGCTGTTTTTT.